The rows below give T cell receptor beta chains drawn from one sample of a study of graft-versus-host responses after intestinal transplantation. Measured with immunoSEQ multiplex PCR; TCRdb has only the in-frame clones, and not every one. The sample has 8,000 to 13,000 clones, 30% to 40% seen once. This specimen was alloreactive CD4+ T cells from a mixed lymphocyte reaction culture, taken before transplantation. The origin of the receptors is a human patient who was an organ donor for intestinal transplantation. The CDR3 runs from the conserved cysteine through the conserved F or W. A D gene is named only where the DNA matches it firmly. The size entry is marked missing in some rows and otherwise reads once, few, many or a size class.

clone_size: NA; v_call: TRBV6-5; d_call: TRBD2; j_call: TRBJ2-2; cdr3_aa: CASSWGGTNTGELFF; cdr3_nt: TGTGCCAGCTCGTGGGGGGGAACGAACACCGGGGAGCTGTTTTTT
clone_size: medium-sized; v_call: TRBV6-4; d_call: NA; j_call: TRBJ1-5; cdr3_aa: CASSEFLRRRSNQPQHF; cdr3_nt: TGTGCCAGCAGTGAGTTCCTTCGGCGACGGAGCAATCAGCCCCAGCATTTT
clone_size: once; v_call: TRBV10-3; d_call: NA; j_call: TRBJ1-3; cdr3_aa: CAISESGSGGNTIYF; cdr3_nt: TGTGCCATCAGTGAGTCGGGGTCAGGTGGAAACACCATATATTTT
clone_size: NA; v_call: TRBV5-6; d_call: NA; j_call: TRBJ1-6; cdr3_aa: CASSLGQATSPLHF; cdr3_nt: TGTGCCAGCAGCTTGGGACAGGCAACGTCACCCCTCCACTTT
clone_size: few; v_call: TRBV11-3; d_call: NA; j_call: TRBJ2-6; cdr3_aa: CASSFQFVSGANVLTF; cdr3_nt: TGTGCCAGCAGCTTTCAATTCGTCTCTGGGGCCAACGTCCTGACTTTC
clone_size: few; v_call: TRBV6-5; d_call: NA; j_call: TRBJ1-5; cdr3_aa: CASSYSKGGNQPQHF; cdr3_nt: TGTGCCAGCAGTTACTCGAAAGGGGGCAATCAGCCCCAGCATTTT
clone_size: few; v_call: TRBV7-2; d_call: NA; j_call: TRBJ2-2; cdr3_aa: CASSLAGATGELFF; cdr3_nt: TGTGCCAGCAGCTTAGCGGGGGCCACCGGGGAGCTGTTTTTT
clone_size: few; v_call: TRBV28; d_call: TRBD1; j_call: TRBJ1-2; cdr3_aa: CASSLYGGPGAGGNTF; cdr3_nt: TGTGCCAGCAGTTTATATGGGGGCCCGGGGGCAGGGGGCAACACCTTC
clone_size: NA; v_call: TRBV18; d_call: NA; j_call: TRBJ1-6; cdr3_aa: CASSADGGSPLHF; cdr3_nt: TGTGCCAGCTCCGCGGACGGGGGATCACCCCTCCACTTT
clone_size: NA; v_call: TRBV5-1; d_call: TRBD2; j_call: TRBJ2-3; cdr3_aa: CASSLGAAGEGDTQYF; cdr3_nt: TGCGCCAGCAGCTTGGGGGCTGCGGGGGAAGGAGATACGCAGTATTTT
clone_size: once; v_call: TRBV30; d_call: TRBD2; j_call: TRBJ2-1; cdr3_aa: CAWSVLAGGNNEQFF; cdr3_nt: TGTGCCTGGAGTGTTCTAGCGGGGGGAAACAATGAGCAGTTCTTC
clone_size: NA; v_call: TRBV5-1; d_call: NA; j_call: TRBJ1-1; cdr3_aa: CASSLGQTMNTEAFF; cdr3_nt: TGCGCCAGCAGCTTGGGGCAGACTATGAACACTGAAGCTTTCTTT
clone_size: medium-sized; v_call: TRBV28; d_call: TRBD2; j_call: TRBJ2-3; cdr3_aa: CASSLNLAGGLDTQYF; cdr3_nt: TGTGCCAGCAGTTTGAATCTAGCGGGTGGTTTAGATACGCAGTATTTT
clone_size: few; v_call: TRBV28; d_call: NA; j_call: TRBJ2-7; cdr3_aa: CASRTAGTVSYEQYF; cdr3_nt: TGTGCCAGTAGGACAGCCGGGACGGTCTCCTACGAGCAGTACTTC
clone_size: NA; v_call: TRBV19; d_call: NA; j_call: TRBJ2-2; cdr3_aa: CASQRDAVYTGELFF; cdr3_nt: TGTGCCAGTCAACGCGATGCCGTTTACACCGGGGAGCTGTTTTTT